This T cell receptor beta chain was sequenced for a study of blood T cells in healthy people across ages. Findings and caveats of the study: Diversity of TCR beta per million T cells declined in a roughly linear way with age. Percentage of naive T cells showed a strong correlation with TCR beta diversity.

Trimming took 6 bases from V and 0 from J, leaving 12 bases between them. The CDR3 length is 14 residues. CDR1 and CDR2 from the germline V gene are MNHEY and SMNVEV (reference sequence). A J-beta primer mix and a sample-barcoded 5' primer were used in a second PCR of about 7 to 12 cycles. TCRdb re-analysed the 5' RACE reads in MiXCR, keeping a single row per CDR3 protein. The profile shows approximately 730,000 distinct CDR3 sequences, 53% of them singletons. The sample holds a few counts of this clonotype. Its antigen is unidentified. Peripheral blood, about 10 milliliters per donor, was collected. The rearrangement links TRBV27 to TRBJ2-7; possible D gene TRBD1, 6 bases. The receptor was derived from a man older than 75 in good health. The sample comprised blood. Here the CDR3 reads CASRLGHSSYEQYF. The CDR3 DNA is TGTGCCAGCAGGCTGGGACACAGCTCCTACGAGCAGTACTTC.